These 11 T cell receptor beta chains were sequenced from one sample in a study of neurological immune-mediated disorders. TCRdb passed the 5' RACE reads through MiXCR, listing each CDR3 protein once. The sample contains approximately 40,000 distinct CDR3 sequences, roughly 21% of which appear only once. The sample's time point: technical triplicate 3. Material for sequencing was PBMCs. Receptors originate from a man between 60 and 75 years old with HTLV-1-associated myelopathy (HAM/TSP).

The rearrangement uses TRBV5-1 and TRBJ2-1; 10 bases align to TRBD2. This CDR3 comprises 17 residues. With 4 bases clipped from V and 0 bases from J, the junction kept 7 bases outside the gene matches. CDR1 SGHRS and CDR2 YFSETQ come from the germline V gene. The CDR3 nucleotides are TGCGCCAGCAGCACGACTAGCGGGTCAATCTCCTACAATGAGCAGTTCTTC. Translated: CASSTTSGSISYNEQFF.

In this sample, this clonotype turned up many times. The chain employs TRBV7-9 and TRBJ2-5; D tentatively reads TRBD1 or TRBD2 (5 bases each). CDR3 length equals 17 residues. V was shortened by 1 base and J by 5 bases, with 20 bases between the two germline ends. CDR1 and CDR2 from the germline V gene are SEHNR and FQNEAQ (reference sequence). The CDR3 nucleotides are TGTGCCAGCAGCTTAGTTTCGGCGGGTACGGGACGGGAGACCCAGTACTTC. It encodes CASSLVSAGTGRETQYF.

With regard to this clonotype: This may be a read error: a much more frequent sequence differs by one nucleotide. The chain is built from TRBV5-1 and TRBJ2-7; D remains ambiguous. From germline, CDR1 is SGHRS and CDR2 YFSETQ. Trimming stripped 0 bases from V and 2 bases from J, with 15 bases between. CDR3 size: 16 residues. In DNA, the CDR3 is TGCGCCAGCAGCTTGGTCGGGCAAGCCAGTCCCTACGAGCAGTACTTC. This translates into CASSLVGQASPYEQYF.

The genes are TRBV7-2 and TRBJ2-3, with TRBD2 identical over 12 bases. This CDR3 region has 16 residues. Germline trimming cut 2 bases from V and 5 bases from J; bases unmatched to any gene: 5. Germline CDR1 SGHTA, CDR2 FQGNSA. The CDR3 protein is CASSLTALAGGDTQYF. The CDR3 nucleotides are TGTGCCAGCAGCTTAACCGCACTAGCGGGAGGAGATACGCAGTATTTT.

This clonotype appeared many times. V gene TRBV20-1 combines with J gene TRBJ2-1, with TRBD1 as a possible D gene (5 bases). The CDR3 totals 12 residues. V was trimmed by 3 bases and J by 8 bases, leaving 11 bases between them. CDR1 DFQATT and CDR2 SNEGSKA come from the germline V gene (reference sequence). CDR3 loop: CSARGQGDEQFF. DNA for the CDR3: TGCAGTGCTAGGGGGCAGGGCGATGAGCAGTTCTTC.

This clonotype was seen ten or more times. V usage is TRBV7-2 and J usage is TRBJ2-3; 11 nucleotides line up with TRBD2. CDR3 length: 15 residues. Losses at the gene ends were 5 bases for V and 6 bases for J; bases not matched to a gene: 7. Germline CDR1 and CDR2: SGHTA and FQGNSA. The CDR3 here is CASSQPTSGIDTQYF. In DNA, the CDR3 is TGTGCCAGCAGCCAGCCGACTAGCGGGATCGATACGCAGTATTTT.

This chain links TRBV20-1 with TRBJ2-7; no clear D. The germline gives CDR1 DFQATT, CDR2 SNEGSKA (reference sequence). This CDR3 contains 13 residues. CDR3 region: CSAQVGVDDEQYF. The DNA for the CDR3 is TGCAGCGCCCAAGTAGGAGTAGACGACGAGCAGTACTTC.

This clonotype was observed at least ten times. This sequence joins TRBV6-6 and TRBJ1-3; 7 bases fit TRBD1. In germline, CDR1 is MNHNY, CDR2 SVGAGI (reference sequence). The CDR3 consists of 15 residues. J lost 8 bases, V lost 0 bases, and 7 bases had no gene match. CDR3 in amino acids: CASSYSGGALDTIYF. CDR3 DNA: TGTGCCAGCAGTTACTCAGGGGGCGCTTTAGACACCATATATTTT.

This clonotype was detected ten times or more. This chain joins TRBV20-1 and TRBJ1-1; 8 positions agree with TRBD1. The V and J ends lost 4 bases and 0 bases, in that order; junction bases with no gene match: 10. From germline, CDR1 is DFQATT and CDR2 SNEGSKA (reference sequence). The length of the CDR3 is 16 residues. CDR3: CSAKVAGGRMNTEAFF. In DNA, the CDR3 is TGCAGTGCTAAGGTGGCAGGGGGCAGGATGAACACTGAAGCTTTCTTT.

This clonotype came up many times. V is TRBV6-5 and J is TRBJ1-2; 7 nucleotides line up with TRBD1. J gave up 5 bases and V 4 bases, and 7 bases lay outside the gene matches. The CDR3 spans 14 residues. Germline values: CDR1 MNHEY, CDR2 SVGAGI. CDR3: CASSFKGGVYGYTF. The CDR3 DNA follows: TGTGCCAGCAGTTTCAAAGGGGGCGTGTATGGCTACACCTTC.

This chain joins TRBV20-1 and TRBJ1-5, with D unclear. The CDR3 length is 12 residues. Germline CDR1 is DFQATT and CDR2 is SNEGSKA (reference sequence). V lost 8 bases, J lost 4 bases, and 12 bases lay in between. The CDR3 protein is CSSILSNQPQHF. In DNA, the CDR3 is TGCAGTTCTATATTATCTAATCAGCCCCAGCATTTT.